One TCR beta chain is described in this entry. This specimen comes from a study of blood T cell repertoires in COVID-19. About the study: Italy, Spain and the United States were the sources of the convalescent and acute COVID-19 samples. The cDNA or gDNA used as material had been derived from T cells, B-cell-depleted T cells, or PBMCs.

Per the authors' pipeline: Cell counts per sample came from amplifying reference gene primers. Repertoires were generated with immunoSEQ multiplex PCR, while TCRdb's copy carries only in-frame clones and drops some. V and J calls and clone size are those listed in that table; D and trimming were worked out from the DNA. The sample has about 360,000 clones; around four fifths are singletons. The length of the CDR3 is 13 residues. The V and J ends lost 3 bases and 5 bases respectively, with 9 bases between them. Germline CDR1 and CDR2: MDHEN and SYDVKM. This rearrangement joins TRBV28 to TRBJ2-3; possibly TRBD2 for D (5 bases). Sequenced: peripheral blood. The receptor was isolated from a man under 40 with active or convalescent COVID-19. DNA for the CDR3: TGTGCCAGCAGTTTTGAGGGCCGAGATACGCAGTATTTT. Protein product: CASSFEGRDTQYF.